Listed here are 32 T cell receptor beta chains from one sample, sequenced in a study of blood T cell repertoires in COVID-19. The method was immunoSEQ multiplex PCR; TCRdb's version includes in-frame clones alone and lacks a portion of them. This sample has roughly 500,000 clones; 88% occur once, and the top ten carry 7% to 10%. What was sequenced was PBMCs or T cells enriched from blood (not recorded which). All receptors derive from a woman in her fifties or sixties who had recovered from COVID-19.

The gene calls are TRBV4-2 and TRBJ2-3; D is uncertain. Germline V gene lookup returns CDR1 LGHNA and CDR2 YNFKEQ. V dropped 4 bases and J dropped 4 bases, with 15 bases sitting between them. The CDR3 runs to 15 residues. The CDR3 here is CASSPSVVSADTQYF. The DNA for the CDR3 is TGTGCCAGCAGCCCCTCCGTAGTAAGCGCAGATACGCAGTATTTT.

The chain recombines TRBV21-1 with TRBJ1-2; the D call TRBD1 from the table was never checked on the DNA. TRBV21-1 represents a pseudogene. The CDR3 has 13 amino acids. The CDR3 loop reads CASSKRPQPGYTF. CDR3 nucleotide sequence: TGTGCCAGCAGCAAACGTCCACAGCCGGGCTACACCTTC.

V and J are TRBV24-1 and TRBJ2-1; TRBD2 agrees at 8 bases. CDR1 and CDR2 from the germline V gene are KGHDR and SFDVKD. Trimming cost V 9 bases and J 7 bases; bases outside gene matches: 13. The CDR3 covers 15 residues. CDR3 DNA: TGTGCCACCGCAGTAAACGGGGGGGCCAGGAATGAGCAGTTCTTC. Translating gives CATAVNGGARNEQFF.

The chain has TRBV9 and TRBJ1-3; D ambiguous. Trimming shortened V by 3 bases and J by 4 bases, and 11 bases separated the two germline ends. Germline-derived CDR1 and CDR2 are SGDLS and YYNGEE. This CDR3 contains 14 residues. CDR3 bases: TGTGCCAGCAGCGCCCCAGGAGGGGGAAACACCATATATTTT. Translated, it gives CASSAPGGGNTIYF. Filled out from reference TRBV9 and TRBJ1-3, the complete variable domain reads DSGVTQTPKHLITATGQRVTLRCSPRSGDLSVYWYQQSLDQGLQFLIQYYNGEERAKGNILERFSAQQFPDLHSELNLSSLELGDSALYFCASSAPGGGNTIYFGEGSWLTVV.

The chain combines TRBV2 with TRBJ2-6; D is possibly TRBD2 (5 bases). Trimming left V 11 bases short and J 0 bases short, with 8 bases between. The CDR3 runs to 13 residues. Looked up from germline, CDR1 is SNHLY and CDR2 is FYNNEI. CDR3 nucleotides: TGTGCCGGGCGGGTCTCTGGGGCCAACGTCCTGACTTTC. Protein: CAGRVSGANVLTF. Full variable domain (missing parts from reference TRBV2 and TRBJ2-6): EPEVTQTPSHQVTQMGQEVILRCVPISNHLYFYWYRQILGQKVEFLVSFYNNEISEKSEIFDDQFSVERPDGSNFTLKIRSTKLEDSAMYFCAGRVSGANVLTFGAGSRLTVL.

The chain carries TRBV30 and TRBJ1-6, with 10 bases lining up with TRBD1. Germline trimming cut 4 bases from V and 8 bases from J; bases unmatched to any gene: 5. Germline V gene sequence: CDR1 GTSNPN, CDR2 SVGIG (reference sequence). The CDR3 spans 14 residues. DNA of the CDR3: TGTGCCTGGACCCCCGGGACAGGGGATTCACCCCTCCACTTT. It codes for CAWTPGTGDSPLHF.

Written as DNA, the CDR3 is TGTGCCAGCGGTCGGGACAGAGGCCACGAGCAGTACTTC. Its translation is CASGRDRGHEQYF. The gene calls are TRBV6-5 and TRBJ2-7; 7 bases agree with TRBD1. Per the germline V gene, CDR1 is MNHEY and CDR2 is SVGAGI. V trimming: 8 bases; J trimming: 5 bases; junction bases outside the gene matches: 9. The CDR3 consists of 13 residues.

In its sample, this clone was seen once. The chain joins TRBV19 to TRBJ2-4; D gene uncertain. Trimming stripped 5 bases from V and 3 bases from J, with 14 bases between. Germline assignment: CDR1 LNHDA and CDR2 SQIVND (reference sequence). This CDR3 is 15 amino acids long. For the CDR3, the DNA is TGTGCCAGTAGTGTCCCCACTGTTATCAAAAACATTCAGTACTTC. It is translated as CASSVPTVIKNIQYF.

The CDR3 loop is CASSTSWPASNEQFF. Written as DNA, the CDR3 is TGTGCCAGCAGTACCTCGTGGCCTGCTTCCAATGAGCAGTTCTTC. J is TRBJ2-1 and V is TRBV2, with D unclear. The V end was cut by 5 bases, the J end by 6 bases, with 17 bases between. CDR1 is SNHLY and CDR2 is FYNNEI in the germline V gene. The CDR3 spans 15 residues.

The rearrangement uses TRBV7-9 and TRBJ1-4, with 10 bases that match TRBD1. The CDR3 extends over 14 amino acids. Germline assignment: CDR1 SEHNR and CDR2 FQNEAQ (reference sequence). V gave up 5 bases and J gave up 14 bases; unmatched junction bases: 11. CDR3 amino acids: CASSIGTGEAGLFF. The CDR3, as DNA: TGTGCCAGCAGCATCGGGACAGGGGAAGCTGGTCTGTTTTTT. Using reference TRBV7-9 and TRBJ1-4 for the parts outside the CDR3, the full variable domain is DTGVSQNPRHKITKRGQNVTFRCDPISEHNRLYWYRQTLGQGPEFLTYFQNEAQLEKSRLLSDRFSAERPKGSFSTLEIQRTEQGDSAMYLCASSIGTGEAGLFFGSGTQLSVL.

The chain joins TRBV5-1 to TRBJ2-1; TRBD2 aligns across 12 bases. The germline V gene encodes CDR1 SGHRS and CDR2 YFSETQ. The CDR3 has 15 amino acids. Trimming at V came to 1 base and at J to 6 bases, leaving 2 bases not matched to a gene. The CDR3 DNA sequence: TGCGCCAGCAGCTTGATACTAGCGGGGGGCAATGAGCAGTTCTTC. Protein: CASSLILAGGNEQFF.

The sample holds one count of this clone. The chain carries TRBV15 and TRBJ2-4; 7 nucleotides align to TRBD1. The CDR3 extends over 14 amino acids. Germline CDR1 and CDR2: LNHNV and YYDKDF (reference sequence). V was clipped by 5 bases and J by 5 bases; unmatched bases: 6. The DNA for the CDR3 is TGTGCCACCAGCTGGGGACAGCCCCAAAACATTCAGTACTTC. Encoded protein: CATSWGQPQNIQYF.

The chain couples TRBV5-1 to TRBJ2-3; D unresolved. V lost 4 bases to trimming and J lost 4 bases, with 13 bases between them. Looked up from germline, CDR1 is SGHRS and CDR2 is YFSETQ. This CDR3 contains 14 residues. The CDR3 DNA is TGCGCCAGCAGCCCGGCCCGGGTGGCAGATACGCAGTATTTT. Its protein product is CASSPARVADTQYF.

The rearrangement uses TRBV3-1 (or the pseudogene TRBV3-2) and TRBJ2-3, with TRBD2 matching over 7 bases. CDR1 is LGHDT, CDR2 YNNKEL, per germline (reference sequence). The CDR3 totals 15 residues. V gave up 3 bases and J gave up 2 bases; unmatched junction bases: 5. As DNA, the CDR3 is TGTGCCAGCAGCCACCGGGACTACCTCACAGATACGCAGTATTTT. Residues: CASSHRDYLTDTQYF.

J is TRBJ1-1 and V is TRBV6-5; D may be TRBD1 (5 bases). Germline V CDR1 and CDR2: MNHEY, SVGAGI. This CDR3 spans 13 amino acids. V dropped 6 bases and J dropped 1 base, with 9 bases sitting between them. The CDR3 sequence: CASRRDGNTEAFF. In DNA, the CDR3 is TGTGCCAGCAGGCGGGACGGGAACACTGAAGCTTTCTTT.

The chain recombines TRBV19 with TRBJ2-7, with D perhaps matching TRBD1 (5 bases). CDR3 length equals 13 residues. Between the trimmed V and J ends, which lost 8 bases and 6 bases, there was a span of 17 bases. The germline V gene encodes CDR1 LNHDA and CDR2 SQIVND (reference sequence). The CDR3 DNA reads TGTGCCAGTGCCCAACAGGTTACCGGCGAGCAGTACGTC. Translating gives CASAQQVTGEQYV.

The genes are TRBV7-6 and TRBJ2-7, with TRBD2 matching over 9 bases. Germline CDR1 is SGHVS and CDR2 is FNYEAQ. V was clipped by 9 bases and J by 7 bases; unmatched bases: 25. The CDR3 loop spans 18 amino acids. The CDR3, as DNA: TGTGCCAGGGCCAGAAGCGGGGGGCCTCGTAGCCCTACGTTGGAGCAGTACGTC. As protein: CARARSGGPRSPTLEQYV.

The chain is built from TRBV28 and TRBJ1-5; 9 positions match TRBD1. Germline CDR1 MDHEN, CDR2 SYDVKM. CDR3 length equals 15 residues. After removal of 4 bases from V and 6 bases from J, the junction contained 7 bases not matched to a gene. CDR3 DNA: TGTGCCAGCAGTTCCCCGGGACAGGGCTCTCAGCCCCAGCATTTT. Its protein is CASSSPGQGSQPQHF. The full variable domain, completed using reference TRBV28 and TRBJ1-5, is DVKVTQSSRYLVKRTGEKVFLECVQDMDHENMFWYRQDPGLGLRLIYFSYDVKMKEKGDIPEGYSVSREKKERFSLILESASTNQTSMYLCASSSPGQGSQPQHFGDGTRLSIL.

V gene TRBV20-1 combines with J gene TRBJ1-6, with a tentative D call TRBD1 (5 bases). Germline V CDR1 and CDR2: DFQATT, SNEGSKA (reference sequence). The CDR3 is 15 amino acids. Trimming shortened V by 3 bases and J by 0 bases, and 9 bases separated the two germline ends. This CDR3 reads CSASVGGSYNSPLHF. CDR3 coding DNA: TGCAGTGCTAGTGTGGGGGGCTCCTATAATTCACCCCTCCACTTT.

The chain recombines TRBV21-1 with TRBJ1-2; the table's TRBD1 call for D was not verified on the DNA. TRBV21-1 represents a pseudogene. The CDR3 covers 14 residues. CDR3 loop: CASSSQRTAYGYTF. The DNA for the CDR3 is TGTGCCAGCAGCTCCCAGAGGACAGCCTATGGCTACACCTTC.

V usage is TRBV12-2 and J usage is TRBJ1-5. TRBV12-2 is given as a pseudogene. This CDR3 contains 19 residues. The chain's CDR3 is CASRLVLGSPGGCNQPQHF. The CDR3 DNA follows: TGTGCAAGTCGCTTAGTTTTGGGATCCCCCGGCGGGTGCAATCAGCCCCAGCATTTT.

This clone appeared a single time. The chain links TRBV11-3 to TRBJ2-3; maybe TRBD2 (6 bases). The CDR3 consists of 14 residues. V was clipped by 6 bases and J by 2 bases, with 12 bases between them. Germline-derived CDR1 and CDR2 are SGHNT and YENEEA. The DNA of the CDR3 is TGTGCCAGCAGACCGGGACTGATCACAGATACGCAGTATTTT. Amino acid sequence: CASRPGLITDTQYF.

J is TRBJ1-5 and V is TRBV4-1, with D maybe TRBD1 (6 bases). The V end was cut by 5 bases, the J end by 3 bases, with 17 bases between. From germline, CDR1 is MGHRA and CDR2 YSYEKL. The CDR3 is 16 residues long. The CDR3 region has the DNA TGCGCCAGCAGCTACCACCCCGGGACATTCAATCAGCCCCAGCATTTT. Amino acid sequence: CASSYHPGTFNQPQHF.

The rearrangement links TRBV10-2 to TRBJ2-5, with 15 bases fitting TRBD2. J gave up 0 bases and V 4 bases, and 21 bases lay outside the gene matches. This CDR3 contains 23 residues. Germline CDR1 reads WSHSY; CDR2 reads SAAADI. DNA of the CDR3: TGCGCCAGCAGTGGAAAACCGGGACTAGCGGGGGGAACGTTAACTTGGTACCAAGAGACCCAGTACTTC. Translating it yields CASSGKPGLAGGTLTWYQETQYF.

This chain links TRBV5-1 with TRBJ2-7; the match to TRBD1 covers 7 bases. With 3 bases clipped from V and 6 bases from J, the junction kept 3 bases outside the gene matches. The CDR3 extends over 12 amino acids. Germline-derived CDR1 and CDR2 are SGHRS and YFSETQ. The CDR3 nucleotides are TGCGCCAGCAGCTATACAGGGGCCGAGCAGTACTTC. Translating gives CASSYTGAEQYF. The entire variable domain, with the rest obtained from reference TRBV5-1 and TRBJ2-7, is as follows: KAGVTQTPRYLIKTRGQQVTLSCSPISGHRSVSWYQQTPGQGLQFLFEYFSETQRNKGNFPGRFSGRQFSNSRSEMNVSTLELGDSALYLCASSYTGAEQYFGPGTRLTVT.

The rearrangement uses TRBV6-5 and TRBJ1-2; no firm D call. Germline V gene sequence: CDR1 MNHEY, CDR2 SVGAGI. CDR3 length: 15 amino acids. The germline V and J ends were trimmed by 2 bases and 4 bases, with 14 bases remaining between them. Here the CDR3 DNA reads TGTGCCAGCAGTTACGGCCATTCCCTAGGCTATGGCTACACCTTC. This codes for CASSYGHSLGYGYTF.

This clone was detected once. J is TRBJ2-5 and V is TRBV5-1; no reliable D call. The V end lost 0 bases, the J end lost 1 base, and 7 bases lay between the germline ends. In germline, CDR1 is SGHRS, CDR2 YFSETQ. The CDR3 covers 14 residues. CDR3 nucleotide sequence: TGCGCCAGCAGCTTGGTTAGTGGCCAAGAGACCCAGTACTTC. This gives the protein CASSLVSGQETQYF. The complete variable domain, with remaining parts taken from reference TRBV5-1 and TRBJ2-5, reads KAGVTQTPRYLIKTRGQQVTLSCSPISGHRSVSWYQQTPGQGLQFLFEYFSETQRNKGNFPGRFSGRQFSNSRSEMNVSTLELGDSALYLCASSLVSGQETQYFGPGTRLLVL.

This rearrangement joins TRBV2 to TRBJ1-6; 7 bases fit TRBD1. Germline CDR1 SNHLY, CDR2 FYNNEI. V lost 4 bases to trimming and J lost 5 bases; unmatched junction nucleotides: 5. The CDR3 runs to 15 residues. For the CDR3, the DNA is TGTGCCAGCAGTGTTGGCAGGGGGAATAATTCACCCCTCCACTTT. This sequence encodes CASSVGRGNNSPLHF.

The chain recombines TRBV7-6 with TRBJ2-3; 10 nucleotides align to TRBD2. With 4 bases clipped from V and 7 bases from J, the junction kept 11 bases outside the gene matches. From germline, CDR1 is SGHVS and CDR2 FNYEAQ. The CDR3 length is 16 residues. CDR3 DNA sequence: TGTGCCAGCAGCTCAAGCGGGGGGGCCAAGAAAAATACGCAGTATTTT. Amino acids: CASSSSGGAKKNTQYF.

The chain joins TRBV2 to TRBJ1-2, with a weak D call TRBD1 (5 bases). The germline V and J ends were trimmed by 6 bases and 3 bases, with 14 bases remaining between them. Germline V gives CDR1 SNHLY, CDR2 FYNNEI. CDR3 length equals 14 residues. DNA for the CDR3: TGTGCCAGCAGCCCCGCGGGGGGAGACTATGGCTACACCTTC. This translates into CASSPAGGDYGYTF. Full variable domain (rest looked up from reference TRBV2 and TRBJ1-2): EPEVTQTPSHQVTQMGQEVILRCVPISNHLYFYWYRQILGQKVEFLVSFYNNEISEKSEIFDDQFSVERPDGSNFTLKIRSTKLEDSAMYFCASSPAGGDYGYTFGSGTRLTVV.

This CDR3 reads CASSQTGDTGELFF. The DNA for the CDR3 is TGCGCCAGCAGCCAGACCGGGGACACCGGGGAGCTGTTTTTT. The chain links TRBV4-1 to TRBJ2-2; possibly TRBD2 for D (5 bases). V shed 3 bases and J shed 3 bases, with 8 bases lying between them. The CDR3 has 14 residues. Per germline, CDR1 MGHRA and CDR2 YSYEKL.

The chain has TRBV23-1 and TRBJ2-7; maybe TRBD2 (5 bases). TRBV23-1 falls under the ORF class, with uncertain function. The CDR3 has 17 residues. Trimming removed 4 bases from V and 1 base from J, with 20 bases in between. The chain's CDR3 is CASSPAGGSGFSYEQYF. The CDR3 DNA sequence: TGCGCCAGCAGTCCCGCCGGCGGGTCGGGGTTTTCCTACGAGCAGTACTTC.